This TCR beta chain was profiled in a study of shared clonotypes between healthy human individuals. Study information: Participating donors consisted of a couple of women and a few men aged 18 to 49.

Study conclusions and caveats: The sharing of roughly 5% of naive CD4 clonotypes was seen across a handful of donors. Generation probability values for non-shared clonotypes were lower than those for clonotypes shared by all four donors.

About this clone itself: Its antigen is unidentified.

Naive CD8 cells comprised CD45RO-negative, CCR7-positively selected cells, excluding terminally differentiated effector memory CD45RA+ cells. Germline trimming cut 0 bases from V and 8 bases from J; bases unmatched to any gene: 5. Germline CDR1 is MNHEY and CDR2 is SVGAGI. The CDR3 totals 16 residues. In the original processing: Owing to the provision of junction-only sequences devoid of quality scores by immunoSEQ, filtering differed. Clones were read by immunoSEQ multiplex PCR, and TCRdb kept only the in-frame ones, dropping some. The D gene and trimming were derived from the DNA, and the V and J assignments and clone size from that table. The sample gives a few hundred thousand clones, around 95% of which show up once; around 0.097% is in the top ten.

The J gene is TRBJ2-1, the V gene TRBV6-5; 12 bases line up with TRBD2. Specimen: naive CD8+ T cells sorted from blood. The clonotype comes from a woman between 25 and 40 years old in good health. The CDR3 loop is CASSYSTGTSGYEQFF. CDR3 coding DNA: TGTGCCAGCAGTTACTCGACCGGGACTAGCGGGTATGAGCAGTTCTTC.